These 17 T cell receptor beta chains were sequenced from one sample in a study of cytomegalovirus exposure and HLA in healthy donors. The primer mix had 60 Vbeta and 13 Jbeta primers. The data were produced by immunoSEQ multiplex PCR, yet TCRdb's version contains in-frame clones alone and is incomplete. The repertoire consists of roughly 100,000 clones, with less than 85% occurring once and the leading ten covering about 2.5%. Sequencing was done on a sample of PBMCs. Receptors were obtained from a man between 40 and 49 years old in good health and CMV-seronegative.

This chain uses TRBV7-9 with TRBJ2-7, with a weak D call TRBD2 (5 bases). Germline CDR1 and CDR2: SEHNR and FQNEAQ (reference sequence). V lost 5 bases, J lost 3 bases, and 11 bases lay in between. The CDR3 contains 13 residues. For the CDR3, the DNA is TGTGCCAGCAGCCCCGGACTGAACTACGAGCAGTACTTC. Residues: CASSPGLNYEQYF.

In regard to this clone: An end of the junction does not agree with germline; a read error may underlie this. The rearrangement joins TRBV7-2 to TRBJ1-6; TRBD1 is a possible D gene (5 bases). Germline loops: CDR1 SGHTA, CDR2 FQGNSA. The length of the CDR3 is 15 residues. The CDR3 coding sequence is TGTGCCAGCAGCTCAAACGCAGGGTATGGTTCACTCCTCCACTTT. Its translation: CASSSNAGYGSLLHF.

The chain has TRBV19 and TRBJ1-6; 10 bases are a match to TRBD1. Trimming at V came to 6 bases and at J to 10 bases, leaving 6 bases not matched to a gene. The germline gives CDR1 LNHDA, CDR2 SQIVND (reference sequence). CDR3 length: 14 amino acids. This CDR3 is CASSPTTGGSPLHF. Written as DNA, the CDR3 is TGTGCCAGTAGCCCAACGACAGGGGGCTCACCCCTCCACTTT.

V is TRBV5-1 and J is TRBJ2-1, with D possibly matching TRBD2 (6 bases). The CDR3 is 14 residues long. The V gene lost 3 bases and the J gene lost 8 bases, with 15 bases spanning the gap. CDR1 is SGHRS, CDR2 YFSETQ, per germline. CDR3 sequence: CASSSRDFRDEQFF. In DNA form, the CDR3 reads TGCGCCAGCAGCTCCAGGGACTTTCGGGATGAGCAGTTCTTC.

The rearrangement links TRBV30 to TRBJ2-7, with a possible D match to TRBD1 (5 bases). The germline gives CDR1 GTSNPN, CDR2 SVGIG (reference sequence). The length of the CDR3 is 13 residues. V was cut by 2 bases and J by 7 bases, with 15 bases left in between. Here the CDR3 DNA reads TGTGCCTGGAGTCCACGACATCAGGGTGAGCAGTACTTC. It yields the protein CAWSPRHQGEQYF.

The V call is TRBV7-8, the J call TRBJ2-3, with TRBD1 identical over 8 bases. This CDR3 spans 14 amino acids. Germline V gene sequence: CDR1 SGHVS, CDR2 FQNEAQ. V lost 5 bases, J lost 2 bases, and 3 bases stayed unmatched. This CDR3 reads CASSPDRDTDTQYF. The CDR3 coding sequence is TGTGCCAGCAGCCCGGACAGGGACACAGATACGCAGTATTTT. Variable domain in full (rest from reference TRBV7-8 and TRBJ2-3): GAGVSQSPRYKVAKRGQDVALRCDPISGHVSLFWYQQALGQGPEFLTYFQNEAQLDKSGLPSDRFFAERPEGSVSTLKIQRTQQEDSAVYLCASSPDRDTDTQYFGPGTRLTVL.

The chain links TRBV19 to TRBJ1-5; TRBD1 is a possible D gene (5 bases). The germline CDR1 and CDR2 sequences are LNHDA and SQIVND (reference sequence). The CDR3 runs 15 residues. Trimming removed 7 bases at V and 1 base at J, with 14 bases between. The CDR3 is CASTAGGGSNQPQHF. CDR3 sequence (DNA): TGTGCCAGTACCGCGGGGGGAGGGAGCAATCAGCCCCAGCATTTT.

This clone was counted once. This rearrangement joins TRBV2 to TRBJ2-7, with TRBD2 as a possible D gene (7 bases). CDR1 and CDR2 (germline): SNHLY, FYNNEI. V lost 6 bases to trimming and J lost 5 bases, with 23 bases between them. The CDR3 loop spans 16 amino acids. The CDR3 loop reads CASREPTGGRQDEQYF. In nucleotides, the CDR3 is TGTGCCAGCAGAGAACCCACCGGGGGGCGGCAAGACGAGCAGTACTTC.

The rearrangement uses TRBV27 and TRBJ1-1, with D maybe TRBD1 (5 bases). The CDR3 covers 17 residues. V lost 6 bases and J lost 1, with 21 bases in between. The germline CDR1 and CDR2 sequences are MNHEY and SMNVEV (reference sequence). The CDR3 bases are TGTGCCAGCAGCTCAACTTACCTGACCACAGGGAACACTGAAGCTTTCTTT. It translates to CASSSTYLTTGNTEAFF.

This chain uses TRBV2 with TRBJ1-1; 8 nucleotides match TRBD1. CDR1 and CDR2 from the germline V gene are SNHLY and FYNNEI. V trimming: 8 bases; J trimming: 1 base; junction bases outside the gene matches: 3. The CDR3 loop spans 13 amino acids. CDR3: CASLDRGNTEAFF. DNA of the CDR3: TGTGCCAGCTTAGACAGGGGGAACACTGAAGCTTTCTTT.

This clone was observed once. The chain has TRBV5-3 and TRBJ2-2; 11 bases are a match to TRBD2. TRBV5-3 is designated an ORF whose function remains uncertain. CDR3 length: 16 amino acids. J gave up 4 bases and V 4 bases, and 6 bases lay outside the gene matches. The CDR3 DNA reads TGTGCCAGAAGCCGGCGACTAGCGGGGCTCACCGGGGAGCTGTTTTTT. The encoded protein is CARSRRLAGLTGELFF.

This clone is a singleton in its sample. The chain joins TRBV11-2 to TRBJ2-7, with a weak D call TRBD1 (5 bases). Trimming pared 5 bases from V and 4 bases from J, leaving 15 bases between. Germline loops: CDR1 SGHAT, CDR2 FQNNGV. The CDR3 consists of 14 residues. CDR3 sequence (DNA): TGTGCCAGCAGCCTAGGGAACGCAGGGTACGAGCAGTACTTC. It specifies CASSLGNAGYEQYF.

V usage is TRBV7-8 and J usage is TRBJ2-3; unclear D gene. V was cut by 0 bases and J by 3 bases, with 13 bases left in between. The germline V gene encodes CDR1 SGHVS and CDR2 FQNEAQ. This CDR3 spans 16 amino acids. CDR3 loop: CASSLAPSQNTDTQYF. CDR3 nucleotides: TGTGCCAGCAGCTTAGCGCCTAGTCAAAATACAGATACGCAGTATTTT.

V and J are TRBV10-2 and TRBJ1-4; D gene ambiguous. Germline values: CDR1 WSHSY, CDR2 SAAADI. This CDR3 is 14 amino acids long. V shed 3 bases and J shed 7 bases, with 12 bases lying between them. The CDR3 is CASSDGSSGEKLFF. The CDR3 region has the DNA TGCGCCAGCAGTGACGGGTCATCGGGTGAAAAACTGTTTTTT.

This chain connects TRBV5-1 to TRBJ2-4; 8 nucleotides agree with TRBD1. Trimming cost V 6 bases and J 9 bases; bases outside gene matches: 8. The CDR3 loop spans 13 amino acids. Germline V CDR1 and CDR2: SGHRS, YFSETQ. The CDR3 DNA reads TGCGCCAGCAAGACAGGGGATATAGGCATTCAGTACTTC. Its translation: CASKTGDIGIQYF.

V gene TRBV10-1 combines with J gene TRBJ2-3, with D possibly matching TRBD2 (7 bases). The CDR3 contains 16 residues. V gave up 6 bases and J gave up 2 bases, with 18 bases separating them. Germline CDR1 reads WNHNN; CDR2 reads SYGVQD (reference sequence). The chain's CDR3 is CASSPVGGPYTDTQYF. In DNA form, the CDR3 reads TGCGCCAGCAGCCCGGTGGGGGGGCCCTACACAGATACGCAGTATTTT.

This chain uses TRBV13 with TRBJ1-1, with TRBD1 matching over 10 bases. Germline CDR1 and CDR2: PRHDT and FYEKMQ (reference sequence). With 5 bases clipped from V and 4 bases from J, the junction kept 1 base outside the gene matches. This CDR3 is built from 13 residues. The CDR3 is CASSRTGGTEAFF. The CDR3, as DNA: TGTGCCAGCAGCCGGACAGGGGGCACTGAAGCTTTCTTT.